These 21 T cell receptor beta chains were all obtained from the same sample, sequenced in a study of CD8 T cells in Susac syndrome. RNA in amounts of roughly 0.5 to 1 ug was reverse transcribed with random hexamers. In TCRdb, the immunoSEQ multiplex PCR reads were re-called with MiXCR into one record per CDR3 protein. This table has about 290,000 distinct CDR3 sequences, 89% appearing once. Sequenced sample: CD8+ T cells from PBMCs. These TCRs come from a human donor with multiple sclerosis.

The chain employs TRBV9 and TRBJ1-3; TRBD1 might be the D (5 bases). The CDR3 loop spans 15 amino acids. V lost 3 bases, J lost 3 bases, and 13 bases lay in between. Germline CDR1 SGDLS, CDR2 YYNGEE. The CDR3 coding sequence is TGTGCCAGCAGCGCCTGGGACCAAAGTGGAAACACCATATATTTT. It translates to CASSAWDQSGNTIYF.

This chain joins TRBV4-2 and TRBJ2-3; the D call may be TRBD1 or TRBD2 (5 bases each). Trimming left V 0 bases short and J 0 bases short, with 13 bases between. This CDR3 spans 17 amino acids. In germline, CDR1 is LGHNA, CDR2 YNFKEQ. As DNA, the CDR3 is TGTGCCAGCAGCCAAGACGAGGGGCCGCTTAGCACAGATACGCAGTATTTT. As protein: CASSQDEGPLSTDTQYF.

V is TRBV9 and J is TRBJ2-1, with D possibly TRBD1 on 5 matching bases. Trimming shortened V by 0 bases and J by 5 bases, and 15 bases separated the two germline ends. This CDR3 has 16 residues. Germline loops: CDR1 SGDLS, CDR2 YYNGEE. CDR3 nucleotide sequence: TGTGCCAGCAGCGTAGGACAGATGGTATCGAACAATGAGCAGTTCTTC. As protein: CASSVGQMVSNNEQFF.

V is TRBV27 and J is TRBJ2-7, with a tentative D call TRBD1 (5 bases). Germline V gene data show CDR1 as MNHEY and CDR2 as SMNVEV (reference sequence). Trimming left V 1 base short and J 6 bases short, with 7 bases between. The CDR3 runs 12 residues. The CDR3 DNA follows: TGTGCCAGCAGTTTATGGGGCGGCGAGCAGTACTTC. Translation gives CASSLWGGEQYF.

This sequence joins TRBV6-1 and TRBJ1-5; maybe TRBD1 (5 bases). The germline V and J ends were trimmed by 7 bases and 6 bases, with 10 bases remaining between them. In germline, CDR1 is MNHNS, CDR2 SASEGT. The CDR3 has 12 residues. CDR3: CASTGGGQPQHF. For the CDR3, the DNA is TGTGCCAGCACCGGGGGAGGTCAGCCCCAGCATTTT.

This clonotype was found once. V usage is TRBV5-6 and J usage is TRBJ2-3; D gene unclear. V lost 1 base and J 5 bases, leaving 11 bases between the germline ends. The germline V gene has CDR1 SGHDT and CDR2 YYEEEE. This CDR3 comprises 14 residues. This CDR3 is CASSLIYVGDTQYF. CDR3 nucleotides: TGTGCCAGCAGCTTGATCTATGTGGGAGATACGCAGTATTTT.

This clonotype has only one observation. As DNA, the CDR3 is TGTGCCAGCAGCGATTGGACTAGCGGGTTTCTCAATGAGCAGTTCTTC. This gives the protein CASSDWTSGFLNEQFF. The V and J genes are TRBV11-2 and TRBJ2-1, with 11 bases matching TRBD2. The CDR3 has 16 residues. Germline V gives CDR1 SGHAT, CDR2 FQNNGV. V shed 5 bases and J 6 bases; nucleotides not matched to a gene: 9.

This CDR3 reads CASRVKGGLRTEAFF. CDR3 bases: TGTGCCAGCAGAGTGAAAGGGGGACTTCGGACTGAAGCTTTCTTT. The chain joins TRBV6-5 to TRBJ1-1, with D perhaps matching TRBD1 (6 bases). From germline, CDR1 is MNHEY and CDR2 SVGAGI. The CDR3 has 15 residues. Trimming took 6 bases from V and 5 from J, leaving 19 bases between them.

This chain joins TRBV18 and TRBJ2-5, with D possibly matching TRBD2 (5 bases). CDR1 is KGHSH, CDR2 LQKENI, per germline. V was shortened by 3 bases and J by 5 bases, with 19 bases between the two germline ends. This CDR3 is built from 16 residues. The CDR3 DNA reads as TGTGCCAGCTCACCCCTCCGGGCTAGCTGGGCGGAGACCCAGTACTTC. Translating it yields CASSPLRASWAETQYF.

This chain's CDR3 is CASTFGLTKNIQYF. CDR3 DNA sequence: TGTGCCAGCACTTTCGGACTAACCAAAAACATTCAGTACTTC. The chain is built from TRBV12-3 or TRBV12-4 and TRBJ2-4; tentatively, D is TRBD2 (6 bases). CDR3 length equals 14 residues. V gave up 7 bases and J gave up 2 bases, with 12 bases separating them.

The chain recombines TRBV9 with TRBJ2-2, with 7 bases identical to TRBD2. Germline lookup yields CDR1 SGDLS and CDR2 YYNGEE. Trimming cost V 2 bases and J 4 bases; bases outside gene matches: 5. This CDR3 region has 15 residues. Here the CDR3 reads CASSVSGWGTGELFF. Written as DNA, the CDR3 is TGTGCCAGCAGCGTTAGCGGGTGGGGCACCGGGGAGCTGTTTTTT.

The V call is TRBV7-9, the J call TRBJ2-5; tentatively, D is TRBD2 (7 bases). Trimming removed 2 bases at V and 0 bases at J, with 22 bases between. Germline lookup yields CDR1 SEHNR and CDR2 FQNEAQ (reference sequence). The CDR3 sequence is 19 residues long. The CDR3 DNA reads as TGTGCCAGCAGCTTACGGGCCTTCGGAGGGAGGGGGTACCAAGAGACCCAGTACTTC. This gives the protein CASSLRAFGGRGYQETQYF.

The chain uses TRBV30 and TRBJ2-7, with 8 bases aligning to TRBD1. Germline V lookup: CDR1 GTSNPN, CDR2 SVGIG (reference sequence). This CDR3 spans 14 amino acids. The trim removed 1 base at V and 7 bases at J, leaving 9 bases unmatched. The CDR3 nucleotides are TGTGCCTGGAGTGGGGGGGACAGGACCCTAGAGCAGTACTTC. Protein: CAWSGGDRTLEQYF.

CDR3 coding DNA: TGTGCCAGCAGTCCCCTAACGGGGGGCTGGGGCTACACCTTC. Amino acid sequence: CASSPLTGGWGYTF. This rearrangement joins TRBV27 to TRBJ1-2, with D maybe TRBD1 (6 bases). Per germline, CDR1 MNHEY and CDR2 SMNVEV (reference sequence). V lost 5 bases and J 8 bases, leaving 18 bases between the germline ends. The CDR3 length is 14 residues.

CDR3 region: CASSLSTGGNEKLFF. DNA of the CDR3: TGTGCCAGCAGTTTATCTACAGGGGGAAATGAAAAACTGTTTTTT. This sequence joins TRBV28 and TRBJ1-4; the match to TRBD1 covers 8 bases. V dropped 1 base and J dropped 5; count of bases not matched to a gene: 3. The CDR3 covers 15 residues. Germline loops: CDR1 MDHEN, CDR2 SYDVKM. Full variable domain (rest looked up from reference TRBV28 and TRBJ1-4): DVKVTQSSRYLVKRTGEKVFLECVQDMDHENMFWYRQDPGLGLRLIYFSYDVKMKEKGDIPEGYSVSREKKERFSLILESASTNQTSMYLCASSLSTGGNEKLFFGSGTQLSVL.

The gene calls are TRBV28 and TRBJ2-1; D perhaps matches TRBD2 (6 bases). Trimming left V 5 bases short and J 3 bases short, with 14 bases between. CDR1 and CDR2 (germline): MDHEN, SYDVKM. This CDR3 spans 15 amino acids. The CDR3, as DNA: TGTGCCAGCAGTCCCGGGATAGCGGACTACAATGAGCAGTTCTTC. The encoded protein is CASSPGIADYNEQFF.

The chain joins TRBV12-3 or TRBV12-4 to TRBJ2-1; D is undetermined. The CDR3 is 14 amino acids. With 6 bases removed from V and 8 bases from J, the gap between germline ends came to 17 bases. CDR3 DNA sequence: TGTGCCAGCAGAAAAGGAACTGGTGGCTATGAGCAGTTCTTC. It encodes CASRKGTGGYEQFF.

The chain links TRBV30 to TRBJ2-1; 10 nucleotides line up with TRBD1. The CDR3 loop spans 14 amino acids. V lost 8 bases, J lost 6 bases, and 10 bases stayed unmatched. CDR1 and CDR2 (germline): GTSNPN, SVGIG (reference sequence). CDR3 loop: CALEGTGVSNEQFF. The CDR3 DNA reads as TGTGCCCTGGAAGGGACAGGGGTAAGCAATGAGCAGTTCTTC.

The CDR3 loop is CASSQDRFGPEQYF. CDR3 DNA sequence: TGCGCCAGCAGCCAAGATAGGTTCGGACCAGAGCAGTACTTC. The genes are TRBV4-3 and TRBJ2-7; D is unclear. The V gene lost 0 bases and the J gene lost 7 bases, with 13 bases spanning the gap. The CDR3 contains 14 residues. Germline CDR1 is LGHNA and CDR2 is YSLEER.

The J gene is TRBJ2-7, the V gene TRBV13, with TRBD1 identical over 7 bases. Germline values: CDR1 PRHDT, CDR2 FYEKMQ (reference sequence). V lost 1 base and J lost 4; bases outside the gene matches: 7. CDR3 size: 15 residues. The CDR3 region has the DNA TGTGCCAGCAGCTTAGCCGGACAGGTACCTTACGAGCAGTACTTC. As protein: CASSLAGQVPYEQYF.

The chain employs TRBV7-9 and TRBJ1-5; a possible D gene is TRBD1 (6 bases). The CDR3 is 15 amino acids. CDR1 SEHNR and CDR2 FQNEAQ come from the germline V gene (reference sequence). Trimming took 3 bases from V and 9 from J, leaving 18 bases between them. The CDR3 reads CASSLGDGGLGPQHF. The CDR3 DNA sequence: TGTGCCAGCAGCTTGGGGGACGGGGGCTTGGGGCCCCAGCATTTT.